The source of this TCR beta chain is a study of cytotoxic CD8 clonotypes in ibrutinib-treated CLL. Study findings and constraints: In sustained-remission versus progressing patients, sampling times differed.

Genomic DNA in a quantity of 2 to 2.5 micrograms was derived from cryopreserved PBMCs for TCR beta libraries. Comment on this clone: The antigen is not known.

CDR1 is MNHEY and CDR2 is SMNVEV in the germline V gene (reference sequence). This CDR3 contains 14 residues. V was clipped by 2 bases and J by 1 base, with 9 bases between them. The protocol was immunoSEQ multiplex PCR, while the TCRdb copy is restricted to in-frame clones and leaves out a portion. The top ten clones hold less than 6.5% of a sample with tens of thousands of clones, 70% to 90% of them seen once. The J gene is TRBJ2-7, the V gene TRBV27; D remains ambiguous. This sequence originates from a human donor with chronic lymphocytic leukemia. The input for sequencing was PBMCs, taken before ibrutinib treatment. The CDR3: CASSLAVGSYEQYF. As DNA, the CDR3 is TGTGCCAGCAGTTTAGCCGTTGGGTCCTACGAGCAGTACTTC.